A single sample gave rise to the 8 T cell receptor beta chains below, sequenced in a study of spatial heterogeneity in lung cancer. Study-wide findings and caveats: Mutation counts in tumors were tracked by counts of expanded intratumoral alpha and beta TCRs.

TCRdb recomputed calls from the 5' RACE reads with MiXCR, one row per CDR3 protein. The sample contains approximately 1,900 distinct CDR3 sequences, about 2.4% of which appear only once. The time point: sample taken at primary tumor resection. The antigens these receptors bind are not known. Sequenced material: lung tumor tissue, taken at surgery. The receptor set was obtained from a male donor with early-stage non-small cell lung cancer.

In its sample, this clonotype ranks as medium-sized. The V call is TRBV10-3, the J call TRBJ1-5; 7 nucleotides agree with TRBD1. The V gene end was trimmed by 5 bases and the J gene end by 4 bases; junction bases not matched to a gene: 14. Germline V gives CDR1 ENHRY, CDR2 SYGVKD. The CDR3 consists of 17 residues. CDR3 region: CAISSTWDRTENQPQHF. CDR3 DNA sequence: TGTGCCATCAGTTCCACCTGGGACAGAACAGAAAATCAGCCCCAGCATTTT.

This clonotype was counted at least ten times. The chain uses TRBV6-1 and TRBJ2-1, with 10 nucleotides matching TRBD2. Germline trimming cut 2 bases from V and 5 bases from J; bases unmatched to any gene: 6. CDR1 is MNHNS, CDR2 SASEGT, per germline. There are 16 residues in the CDR3. CDR3 nucleotides: TGTGCCAGCAGTGAACCCCGGGGACTAGCGCACAATGAGCAGTTCTTC. This codes for CASSEPRGLAHNEQFF.

Judged by abundance, this clonotype is medium-sized. The V and J genes are TRBV20-1 and TRBJ2-2; no definite D call. The CDR3 is made up of 14 amino acids. Germline V CDR1 and CDR2: DFQATT, SNEGSKA (reference sequence). V lost 3 bases and J 3 bases, leaving 11 bases between the germline ends. The CDR3 DNA reads as TGCAGTGCTAGTCCCCCTACGGACACCGGGGAGCTGTTTTTT. Encoded protein: CSASPPTDTGELFF.

Relative to its sample, this clonotype is medium-sized. This chain uses TRBV7-8 with TRBJ2-1, with D hard to call. Germline CDR1 reads SGHVS; CDR2 reads FQNEAQ. CDR3 size: 14 residues. Trimming took off 4 bases at V and 8 bases at J, with 15 bases between the two ends. CDR3 loop: CASSSVRTNDEQFF. CDR3 DNA sequence: TGTGCCAGCAGCTCAGTTCGCACGAACGATGAGCAGTTCTTC.

By share, this clonotype counts as medium-sized. V usage is TRBV19 and J usage is TRBJ1-5; D possibly corresponds to TRBD1 (5 bases). Germline V lookup: CDR1 LNHDA, CDR2 SQIVND (reference sequence). The CDR3 extends over 14 amino acids. Trimming took 6 bases from V and 4 from J, leaving 13 bases between them. CDR3: CASSPPGQNQPQHF. In DNA form, the CDR3 reads TGTGCCAGTAGCCCCCCCGGACAAAATCAGCCCCAGCATTTT. Full variable domain (remainder filled in from reference TRBV19 and TRBJ1-5): DGGITQSPKYLFRKEGQNVTLSCEQNLNHDAMYWYRQDPGQGLRLIYYSQIVNDFQKGDIAEGYSVSREKKESFPLTVTSAQKNPTAFYLCASSPPGQNQPQHFGDGTRLSIL.

This clonotype rates as medium-sized. The rearrangement links TRBV9 to TRBJ2-3; a possible D gene is TRBD2 (5 bases). Trimming pared 0 bases from V and 4 bases from J, leaving 9 bases between. The CDR3 contains 14 residues. CDR1 and CDR2 from the germline V gene are SGDLS and YYNGEE. For the CDR3, the DNA is TGTGCCAGCAGCGTAGGAACTAGATCAGATACGCAGTATTTT. Protein product: CASSVGTRSDTQYF. The full variable domain, completed using reference TRBV9 and TRBJ2-3, is DSGVTQTPKHLITATGQRVTLRCSPRSGDLSVYWYQQSLDQGLQFLIQYYNGEERAKGNILERFSAQQFPDLHSELNLSSLELGDSALYFCASSVGTRSDTQYFGPGTRLTVL.

This clonotype is medium-sized. This chain joins TRBV6-5 and TRBJ1-1, with 8 nucleotides matching TRBD1. Germline V gene data show CDR1 as MNHEY and CDR2 as SVGAGI. The CDR3 totals 15 residues. J gave up 4 bases and V 4 bases, and 8 bases lay outside the gene matches. The CDR3 is CASSFSTGAFTEAFF. The CDR3 DNA is TGTGCCAGCAGTTTTTCGACAGGGGCCTTCACTGAAGCTTTCTTT.

This clonotype is medium-sized in the sample. The J gene is TRBJ1-2, the V gene TRBV5-4; D is perhaps TRBD1 (6 bases). CDR1 is SGHNT, CDR2 YYREEE, per germline (reference sequence). Trimming took 0 bases from V and 1 from J, leaving 10 bases between them. The CDR3 extends over 15 amino acids. This CDR3 reads CASSLGGAGNYGYTF. In DNA, the CDR3 is TGTGCCAGCAGCTTGGGGGGGGCTGGTAACTATGGCTACACCTTC. Filled out from reference TRBV5-4 and TRBJ1-2, the complete variable domain reads ETGVTQSPTHLIKTRGQQVTLRCSSQSGHNTVSWYQQALGQGPQFIFQYYREEENGRGNFPPRFSGLQFPNYSSELNVNALELDDSALYLCASSLGGAGNYGYTFGSGTRLTVV.